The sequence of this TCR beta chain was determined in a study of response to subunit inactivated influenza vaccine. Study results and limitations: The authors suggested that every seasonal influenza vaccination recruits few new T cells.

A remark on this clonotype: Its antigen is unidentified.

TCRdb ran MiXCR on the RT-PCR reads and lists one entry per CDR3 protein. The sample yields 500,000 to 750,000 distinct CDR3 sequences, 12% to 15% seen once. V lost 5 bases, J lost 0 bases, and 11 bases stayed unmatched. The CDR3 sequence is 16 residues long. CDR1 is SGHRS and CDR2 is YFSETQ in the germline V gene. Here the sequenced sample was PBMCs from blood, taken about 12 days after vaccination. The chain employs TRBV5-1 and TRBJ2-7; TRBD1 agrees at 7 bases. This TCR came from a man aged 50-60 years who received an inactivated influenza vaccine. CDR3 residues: CASSEGPTGFSYEQYF. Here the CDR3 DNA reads TGCGCCAGCAGTGAGGGGCCGACAGGGTTCTCCTACGAGCAGTACTTC.